This TCR beta chain originates from a study of T-cell reconstitution after alpha-beta-depleted transplantation in children. As for this clonotype: What it binds is not known.

Library preparation (for TCRbeta) was performed with unique molecular identifiers. TCRdb independently ran MiXCR on the PCR reads; one entry per CDR3 protein. The table has about 980,000 distinct CDR3 sequences, about 29% seen once; the top ten hold about 28%. Whole-study findings and limits: The origin of alpha-beta T cells about two months after transplant was reportedly several hundred expanded graft clones. There were some patients whose high TCRbeta diversity at day 60 came from surviving recipient T cells and thymic progenitors. At the one-year point after transplant, T-cell counts and TCRbeta diversity were found to come mostly from T cells that had been newly produced.

The V gene's germline CDR1 is MNHNS and CDR2 SASEGT. The CDR3 has 15 amino acids. V dropped 1 base and J dropped 5 bases, with 12 bases sitting between them. The origin of this receptor is a boy in the first two years of life who had a stem cell transplant for SCID, so the T cells may come from the graft donor. This material consisted of PBMCs, mostly from graft donor cells, taken 360 days after TCRalphabeta/CD19-depleted stem cell transplant. The rearrangement uses TRBV6-1 and TRBJ1-5; unclear D gene. CDR3 DNA sequence: TGTGCCAGCAGTGAAGTGATCAGCAGGTATCAGCCCCAGCATTTT. Translated, it gives CASSEVISRYQPQHF.